The clone carrying this T cell receptor (beta chain) was seen many times. Its antigen is currently unknown. The record originates from a study of T-cell memory formation after mild COVID-19. About the research overall: Most TCR clusters belonged to a single donor. Study-wide results and limits: Contracting CD4+ clones sat mainly in CM and EM; CD8+ in EMRA. Among clones contracting day 15 to 85, CD4/CD8 was balanced, whereas later expanders leaned CD4+.

Researchers used 5'RACE with constant-segment primers to make TCR alpha and TCR beta cDNA libraries that carry sample barcodes and UMIs. Via MiXCR, TCRdb re-called the 5' RACE reads, giving one row per CDR3 protein. The sample holds tens of thousands of distinct CDR3 sequences, 6% to 7.5% seen once. The V end lost 6 bases, the J end lost 4 bases, and 16 bases lay between the germline ends. Germline loops: CDR1 MNHEY, CDR2 SVGEGT. The CDR3 has 14 amino acids. The chain is built from TRBV6-2 or TRBV6-3 and TRBJ2-7, with D possibly TRBD1 on 6 matching bases. What was sequenced was PBMCs or a T cell subset sorted from them (not recorded which). This TCR was sampled from an adult who had mild COVID-19 (a few samples of this study predate the infection). Cell type and time point are not known. CDR3 region: CASRTTGGPYEQYF. Here the CDR3 DNA reads TGTGCCAGCAGGACGACAGGAGGACCTTACGAGCAGTACTTC.